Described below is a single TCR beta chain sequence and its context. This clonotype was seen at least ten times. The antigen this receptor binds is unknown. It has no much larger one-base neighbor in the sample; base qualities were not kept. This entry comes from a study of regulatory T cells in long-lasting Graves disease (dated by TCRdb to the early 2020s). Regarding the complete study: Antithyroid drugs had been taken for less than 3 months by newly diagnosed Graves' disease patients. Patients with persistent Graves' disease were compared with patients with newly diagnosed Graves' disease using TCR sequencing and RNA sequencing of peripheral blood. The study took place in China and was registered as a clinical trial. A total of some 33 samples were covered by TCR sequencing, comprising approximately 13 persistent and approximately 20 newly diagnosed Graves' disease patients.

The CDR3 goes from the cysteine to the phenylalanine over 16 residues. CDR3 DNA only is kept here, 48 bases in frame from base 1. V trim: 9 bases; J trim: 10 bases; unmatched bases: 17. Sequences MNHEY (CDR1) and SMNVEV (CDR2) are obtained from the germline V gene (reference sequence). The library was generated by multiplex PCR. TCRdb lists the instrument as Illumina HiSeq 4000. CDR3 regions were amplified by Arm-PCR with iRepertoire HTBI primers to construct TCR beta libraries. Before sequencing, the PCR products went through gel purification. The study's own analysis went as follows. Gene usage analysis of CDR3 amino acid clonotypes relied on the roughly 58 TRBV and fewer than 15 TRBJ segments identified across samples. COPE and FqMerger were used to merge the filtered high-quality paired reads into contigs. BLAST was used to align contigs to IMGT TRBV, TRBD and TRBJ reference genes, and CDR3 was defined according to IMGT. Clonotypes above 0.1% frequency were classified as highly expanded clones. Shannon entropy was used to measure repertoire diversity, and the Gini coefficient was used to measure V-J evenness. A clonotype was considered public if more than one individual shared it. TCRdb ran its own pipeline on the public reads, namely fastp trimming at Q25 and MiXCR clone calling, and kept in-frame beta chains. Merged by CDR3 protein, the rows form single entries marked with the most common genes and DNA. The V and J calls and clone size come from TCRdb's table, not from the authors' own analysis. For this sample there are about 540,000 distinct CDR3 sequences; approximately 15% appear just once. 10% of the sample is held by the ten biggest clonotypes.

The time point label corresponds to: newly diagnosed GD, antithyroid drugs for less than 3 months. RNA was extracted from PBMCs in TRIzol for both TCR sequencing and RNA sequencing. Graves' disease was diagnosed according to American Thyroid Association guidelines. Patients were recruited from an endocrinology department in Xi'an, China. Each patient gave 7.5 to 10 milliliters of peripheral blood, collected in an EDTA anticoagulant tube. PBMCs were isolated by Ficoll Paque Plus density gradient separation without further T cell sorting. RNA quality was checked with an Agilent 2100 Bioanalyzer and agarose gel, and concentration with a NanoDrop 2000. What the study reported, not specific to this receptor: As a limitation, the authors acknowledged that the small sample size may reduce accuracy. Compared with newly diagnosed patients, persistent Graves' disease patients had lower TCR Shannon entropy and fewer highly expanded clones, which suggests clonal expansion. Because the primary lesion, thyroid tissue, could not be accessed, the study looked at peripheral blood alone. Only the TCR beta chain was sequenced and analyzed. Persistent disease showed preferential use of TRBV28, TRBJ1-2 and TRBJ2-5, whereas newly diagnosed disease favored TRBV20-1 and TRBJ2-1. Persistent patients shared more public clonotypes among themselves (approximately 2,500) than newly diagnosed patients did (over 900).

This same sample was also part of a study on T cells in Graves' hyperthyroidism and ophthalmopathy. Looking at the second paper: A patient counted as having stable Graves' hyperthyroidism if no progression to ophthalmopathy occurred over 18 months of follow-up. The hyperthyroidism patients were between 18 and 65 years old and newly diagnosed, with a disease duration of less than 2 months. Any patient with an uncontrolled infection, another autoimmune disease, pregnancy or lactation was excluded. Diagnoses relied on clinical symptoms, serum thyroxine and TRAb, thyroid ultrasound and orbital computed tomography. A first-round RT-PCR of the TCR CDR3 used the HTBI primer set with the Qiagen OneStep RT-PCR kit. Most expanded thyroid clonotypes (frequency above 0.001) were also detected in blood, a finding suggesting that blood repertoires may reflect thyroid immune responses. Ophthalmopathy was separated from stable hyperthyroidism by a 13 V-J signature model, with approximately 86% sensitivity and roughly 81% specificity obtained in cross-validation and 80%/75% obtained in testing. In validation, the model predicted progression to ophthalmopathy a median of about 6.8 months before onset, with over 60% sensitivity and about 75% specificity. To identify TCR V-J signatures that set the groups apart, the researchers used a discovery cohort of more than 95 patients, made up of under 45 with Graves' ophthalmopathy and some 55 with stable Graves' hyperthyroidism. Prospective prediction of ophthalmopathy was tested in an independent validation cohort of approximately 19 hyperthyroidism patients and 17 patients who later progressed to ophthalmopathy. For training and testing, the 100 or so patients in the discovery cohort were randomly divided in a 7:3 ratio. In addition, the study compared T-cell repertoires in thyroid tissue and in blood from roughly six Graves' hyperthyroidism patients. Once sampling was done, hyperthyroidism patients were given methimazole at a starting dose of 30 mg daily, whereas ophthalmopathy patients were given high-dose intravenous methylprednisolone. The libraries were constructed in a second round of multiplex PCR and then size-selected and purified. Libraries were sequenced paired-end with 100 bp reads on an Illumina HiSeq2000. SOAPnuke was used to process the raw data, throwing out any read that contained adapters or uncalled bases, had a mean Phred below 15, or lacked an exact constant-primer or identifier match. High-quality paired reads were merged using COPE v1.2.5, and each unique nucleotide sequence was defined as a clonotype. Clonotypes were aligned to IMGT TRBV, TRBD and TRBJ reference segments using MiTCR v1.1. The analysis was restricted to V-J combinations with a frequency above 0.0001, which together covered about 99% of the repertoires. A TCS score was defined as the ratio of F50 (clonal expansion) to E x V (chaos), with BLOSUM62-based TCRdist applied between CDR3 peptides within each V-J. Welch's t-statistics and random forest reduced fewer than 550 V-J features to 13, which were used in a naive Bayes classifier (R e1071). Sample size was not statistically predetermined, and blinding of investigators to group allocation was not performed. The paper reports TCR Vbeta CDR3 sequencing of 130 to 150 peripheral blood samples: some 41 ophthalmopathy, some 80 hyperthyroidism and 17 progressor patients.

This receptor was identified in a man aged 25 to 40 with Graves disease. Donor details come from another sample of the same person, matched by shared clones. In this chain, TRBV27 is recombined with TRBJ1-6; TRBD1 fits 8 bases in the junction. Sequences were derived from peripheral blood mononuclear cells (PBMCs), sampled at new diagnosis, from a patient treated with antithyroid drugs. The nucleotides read TGTGCCAGTCCCAGGGTCCTAGGACAGGGTTGGTCACCCCTCCACTTT. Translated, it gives CASPRVLGQGWSPLHF.